Listed below are T cell receptor beta chains from one sample, sequenced in a study of blood T cell repertoires in COVID-19. This table comes from immunoSEQ multiplex PCR, and its TCRdb copy is limited to in-frame clones, with some not included. The data contain 100,000 to 120,000 clones, 80% to 90% of them seen just once; the ten biggest clones take up 2% to 3%. The sample taken for sequencing was peripheral blood. The receptors were gathered from a human donor in a cohort sampled during active COVID-19. Each CDR3 is given with its conserved first and last residue. The D gene is left open where the match is weak. A row's size may be missing; if present it is once, few, many or a size class.

v_gene	d_gene	j_gene	abundance	CDR3aa	CDR3nt
TRBV27	NA	TRBJ2-7	NA	CASSLTGGEQYF	TGTGCCAGCAGTTTGACAGGAGGCGAGCAGTACTTC
TRBV7-6	NA	TRBJ1-1	few	CASSLMRNTEAFF	TGTGCCAGCAGCTTAATGCGGAACACTGAAGCTTTCTTT
TRBV5-1	TRBD2	TRBJ2-1	NA	CASSLGTSGASKEQFF	TGCGCCAGCAGCTTGGGGACTAGCGGGGCCTCCAAGGAGCAGTTCTTC
TRBV20-1	TRBD1	TRBJ1-2	NA	CSATGRQGYTF	TGCAGTGCGACAGGGAGGCAGGGCTACACCTTC
TRBV6-5	TRBD1	TRBJ1-2	NA	CASRGQNYGYTF	TGTGCCAGCAGGGGACAGAACTATGGCTACACCTTC
TRBV6-5	NA	TRBJ1-4	NA	CASITWGANEKLFF	TGTGCCAGCATTACGTGGGGGGCTAATGAAAAACTGTTTTTT
TRBV28	TRBD1	TRBJ1-3	NA	CASSFKGAGNTIYF	TGTGCCAGCAGTTTCAAGGGGGCGGGAAACACCATATATTTT
TRBV11-1	NA	TRBJ2-3	NA	CASSYETEITDTQYF	TGTGCCAGCAGCTATGAGACAGAAATCACAGATACGCAGTATTTT
TRBV7-3	TRBD1	TRBJ2-7	NA	CASRDTGAHEQYF	TGTGCCAGCAGGGACACAGGGGCCCACGAGCAGTACTTC
TRBV27	NA	TRBJ2-3	NA	CASSRGGEQYF	TGTGCCAGCAGTAGGGGGGGCGAGCAGTATTTT
TRBV6-5	NA	TRBJ2-3	NA	CASSYEPADTQYF	TGTGCCAGCAGTTACGAACCGGCAGATACGCAGTATTTT
TRBV5-5	TRBD1	TRBJ1-2	NA	CASSLGTGGVYGYTF	TGTGCCAGCAGCTTGGGAACAGGGGGCGTCTATGGCTACACCTTC
TRBV21-1	NA	TRBJ1-5	NA	CASSRGTGGNQPQHF	TGTGCCAGCAGCAGGGGGACAGGGGGCAATCAGCCCCAGCATTTT
TRBV2	TRBD1	TRBJ2-7	NA	CASSGQGAGEQYF	TGTGCCAGCAGTGGACAGGGGGCTGGTGAGCAGTACTTC
TRBV6-1	TRBD1	TRBJ1-6	NA	CASSAQKTGRNSPLHF	TGTGCCAGCAGTGCCCAGAAGACAGGGCGAAATTCACCCCTCCACTTT
TRBV7-2	NA	TRBJ2-2	NA	CASSFYPSNTGELFF	TGTGCCAGCAGCTTTTATCCCTCGAACACCGGGGAGCTGTTTTTT
TRBV7-9	TRBD2	TRBJ2-5	NA	CASSLPSGREYETQYF	TGTGCCAGCTCTCTACCCTCGGGGCGGGAGTACGAGACCCAGTACTTC
TRBV6-6	NA	TRBJ1-2	NA	CASSSLDSYGYTF	TGTGCCAGCAGTTCCCTCGACAGCTATGGCTACACCTTC
TRBV9	TRBD2	TRBJ2-5	NA	CASSVKGTSGGRETQYF	TGTGCCAGCAGCGTAAAAGGGACTAGCGGGGGGCGGGAGACCCAGTACTTC
TRBV28	TRBD2	TRBJ2-1	NA	CASSLFPSTSNNEQFF	TGTGCCAGCAGTTTATTCCCCTCGACTAGCAACAATGAGCAGTTCTTC
TRBV29-1	NA	TRBJ1-2	NA	CSGGDFSLYGYTF	TGCAGCGGGGGGGACTTTTCTTTATATGGCTACACCTTC
TRBV7-9	NA	TRBJ1-5	NA	CASSRGSNQPQHF	TGTGCCAGCAGCCGGGGGAGCAATCAGCCCCAGCATTTT
TRBV11-2	TRBD1	TRBJ2-5	NA	CASSFHPSPGQRVQETQYF	TGTGCCAGCAGCTTCCATCCTTCCCCGGGACAGCGAGTACAAGAGACCCAGTACTTC
TRBV12-3/TRBV12-4	NA	TRBJ1-2	NA	CASSLQQGHGYTF	TGTGCCAGCAGTTTACAACAGGGACATGGCTACACCTTC
TRBV4-1	TRBD1	TRBJ1-2	NA	CASSQGGTGSFYGYTF	TGCGCCAGCAGCCAAGGTGGGACAGGTTCCTTCTATGGCTACACCTTC
TRBV15	TRBD1	TRBJ1-1	NA	CARGQGNTEAFF	TGTGCCAGGGGACAGGGAAACACTGAAGCTTTCTTT
TRBV10-3	TRBD1	TRBJ1-4	NA	CAISESTGGNEKLFF	TGTGCCATCAGTGAGTCGACAGGGGGGAATGAAAAACTGTTTTTT
TRBV27	NA	TRBJ2-5	NA	CASKRWGLGETQYF	TGTGCCAGCAAAAGGTGGGGGCTCGGCGAGACCCAGTACTTC
TRBV28	TRBD1	TRBJ1-5	NA	CASRPLGQGASNQPQHF	TGTGCCAGCAGGCCCTTGGGACAGGGGGCTAGCAATCAGCCCCAGCATTTT
TRBV18	TRBD1	TRBJ1-1	NA	CASSPTGAWETEAFF	TGTGCCAGCTCACCTACAGGGGCCTGGGAGACTGAAGCTTTCTTT
TRBV12-5	NA	TRBJ1-5	NA	CASGRDRRPQHF	TGTGCTAGTGGTCGAGACAGGCGGCCCCAGCATTTT
TRBV2	NA	TRBJ1-1	NA	CASQMNTEAFF	TGTGCCAGCCAAATGAACACTGAAGCTTTCTTT
TRBV6-5	TRBD1	TRBJ1-5	NA	CASNRDRGNQPQHF	TGTGCCAGCAACCGAGACAGGGGCAATCAGCCCCAGCATTTT
TRBV11-2	NA	TRBJ1-1	NA	CASSLGGSVTEAFF	TGTGCCAGCAGCTTAGGGGGCTCGGTCACTGAAGCTTTCTTT
TRBV15	TRBD1	TRBJ1-2	NA	CATSSRPKTGPPNYGYTF	TGTGCCACCAGCAGCCGCCCAAAGACAGGGCCCCCTAACTATGGCTACACCTTC
TRBV7-3	NA	TRBJ2-1	NA	CASSLTGANEQFF	TGTGCCAGCAGCTTAACGGGCGCCAATGAGCAGTTCTTC
TRBV4-1	NA	TRBJ1-3	NA	CASSQDQPGNTIYF	TGCGCCAGCAGCCAAGATCAACCGGGGAACACCATATATTTT
TRBV19	TRBD1	TRBJ1-4	NA	CASSPPRTGVEKLFF	TGTGCCAGTAGTCCTCCTCGGACAGGAGTCGAAAAACTGTTTTTT
TRBV3-1/TRBV3-2	NA	TRBJ2-1	NA	CASSQRAGDEQFF	TGTGCCAGCAGCCAAAGGGCGGGTGATGAGCAGTTCTTC
TRBV19	NA	TRBJ1-1	NA	CATTRLSNTEAFF	TGTGCCACTACCAGGCTATCGAACACTGAAGCTTTCTTT
TRBV29-1	NA	TRBJ1-5	NA	CSVEVGSYQPQHF	TGCAGCGTTGAAGTAGGGAGTTATCAGCCCCAGCATTTT
TRBV10-1	NA	TRBJ2-1	once	CASSDNGINNEQFF	TGCGCCAGCAGTGATAACGGGATTAACAATGAGCAGTTCTTC
TRBV2	NA	TRBJ1-5	NA	CASSEQGSPQPQHF	TGTGCCAGCAGTGAACAGGGGAGTCCTCAGCCCCAGCATTTT
TRBV15	TRBD2	TRBJ2-4	NA	CATSREGGYIQYF	TGTGCCACCAGCAGAGAGGGGGGGTACATTCAGTACTTC